This TCR beta chain derives from a study of control samples from healthy donors and cancer patients. TCRdb keeps only in-frame clones here, not all; method: immunoSEQ multiplex PCR. The table lists tens of thousands of clones, 80% of them singletons. Germline V gene sequence: CDR1 MDHEN, CDR2 SYDVKM. The CDR3 length is 15 residues. V gave up 2 bases and J gave up 5 bases, with 15 bases separating them. This receptor was identified in a man aged 65 to 79 in good health. The chain uses TRBV28 and TRBJ1-1; a weak D match, TRBD1 (6 bases). The sequencing sample was made of blood. The CDR3 nucleotides are TGTGCCAGCAGTTTACCTCAAGGGGGAAGGACTGAAGCTTTCTTT. This codes for CASSLPQGGRTEAFF. Filled out from reference TRBV28 and TRBJ1-1, the complete variable domain reads DVKVTQSSRYLVKRTGEKVFLECVQDMDHENMFWYRQDPGLGLRLIYFSYDVKMKEKGDIPEGYSVSREKKERFSLILESASTNQTSMYLCASSLPQGGRTEAFFGQGTRLTVV.